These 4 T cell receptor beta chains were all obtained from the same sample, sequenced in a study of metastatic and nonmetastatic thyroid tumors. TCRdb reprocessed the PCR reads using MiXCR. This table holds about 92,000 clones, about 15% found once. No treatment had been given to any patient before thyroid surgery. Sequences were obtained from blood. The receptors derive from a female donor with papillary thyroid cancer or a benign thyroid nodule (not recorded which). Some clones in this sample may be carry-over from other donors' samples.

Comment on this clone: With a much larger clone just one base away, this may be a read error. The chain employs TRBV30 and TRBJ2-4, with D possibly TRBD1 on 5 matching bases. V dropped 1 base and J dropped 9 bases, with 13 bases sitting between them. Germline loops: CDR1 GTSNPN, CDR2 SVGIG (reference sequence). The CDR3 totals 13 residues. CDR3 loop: CAWSEAGLVIQYF. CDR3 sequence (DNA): TGTGCCTGGAGTGAGGCAGGGTTAGTCATTCAGTACTTC.

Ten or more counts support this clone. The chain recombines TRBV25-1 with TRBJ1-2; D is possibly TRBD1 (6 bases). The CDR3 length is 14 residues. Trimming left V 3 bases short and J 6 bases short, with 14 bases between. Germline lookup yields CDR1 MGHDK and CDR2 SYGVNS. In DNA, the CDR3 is TGTGCCAGCAGTGAGCCAGGGGTGACCGATGGCTACACCTTC. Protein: CASSEPGVTDGYTF.

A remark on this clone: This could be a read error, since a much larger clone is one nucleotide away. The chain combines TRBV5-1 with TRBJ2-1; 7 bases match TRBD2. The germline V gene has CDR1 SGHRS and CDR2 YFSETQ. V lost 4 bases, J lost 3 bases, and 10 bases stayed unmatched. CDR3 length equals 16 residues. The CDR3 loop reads CASSPREVRNYNEQFF. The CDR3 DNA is TGCGCCAGCAGCCCTCGGGAGGTCAGGAACTACAATGAGCAGTTCTTC.

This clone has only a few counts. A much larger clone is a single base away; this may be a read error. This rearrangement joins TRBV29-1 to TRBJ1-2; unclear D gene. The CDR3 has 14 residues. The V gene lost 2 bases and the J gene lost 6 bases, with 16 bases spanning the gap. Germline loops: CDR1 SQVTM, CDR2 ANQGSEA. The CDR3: CSVESRGFSDGYTF. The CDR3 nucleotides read TGCAGCGTTGAATCACGAGGTTTTAGCGATGGCTACACCTTC. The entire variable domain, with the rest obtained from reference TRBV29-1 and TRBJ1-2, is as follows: SAVISQKPSRDICQRGTSLTIQCQVDSQVTMMFWYRQQPGQSLTLIATANQGSEATYESGFVIDKFPISRPNLTFSTLTVSNMSPEDSSIYLCSVESRGFSDGYTFGSGTRLTVV.